This T cell receptor (beta chain) was captured in a study of blood T cell repertoires in COVID-19. Study context: Sites in the United States, Italy and Spain provided acute and convalescent COVID-19 samples.

Germline loops: CDR1 LGHDT, CDR2 YNNKEL (reference sequence). V was trimmed by 2 bases and J by 3 bases, leaving 5 bases between them. This CDR3 is built from 12 residues. This clone has just a few counts. As handled by the study authors: Estimation of nucleated cell counts was performed using reference gene primer amplification. The table came from immunoSEQ multiplex PCR; TCRdb's copy has only in-frame clones and leaves some out. V, J and clone size were drawn from that table, and D and trimming were deduced from the DNA. The sample lists 200,000 to 250,000 clones, about 90% occurring once. Recovered status applied to Cohort 3 donors who had two consecutive negative PCRs. It also applied to those with clearance or with symptom resolution.

The sequencing sample was made of PBMCs or T cells enriched from blood (not recorded which). This sequence joins TRBV3-1 (or the pseudogene TRBV3-2) and TRBJ2-7; D is possibly TRBD2 (5 bases). The source is a man under 40 who had recovered from COVID-19. The CDR3 spells CASSQRGYEQYF. In nucleotides, the CDR3 is TGTGCCAGCAGCCAACGGGGCTACGAGCAGTACTTC.